This T cell receptor beta chain appears in the sequencing data of a study of CDR3 diversity in severe acne. This clonotype was picked up many times. TCRdb analysed the PCR reads with MiXCR anew, one entry per CDR3 protein. This sample has about 86,000 distinct CDR3 sequences, with under 65% found just once. Germline V lookup: CDR1 WSHSY, CDR2 SAAADI. The CDR3 contains 15 residues. V was cut by 4 bases and J by 0 bases, with 10 bases left in between. This chain uses TRBV10-2 with TRBJ1-3; D gene ambiguous. Material for sequencing was blood. The sequence was obtained from a male donor in good health, without acne. DNA of the CDR3: TGCGCCAGCAGTGTTACCAGCCTCTCTGGAAACACCATATATTTT. Translating it yields CASSVTSLSGNTIYF.